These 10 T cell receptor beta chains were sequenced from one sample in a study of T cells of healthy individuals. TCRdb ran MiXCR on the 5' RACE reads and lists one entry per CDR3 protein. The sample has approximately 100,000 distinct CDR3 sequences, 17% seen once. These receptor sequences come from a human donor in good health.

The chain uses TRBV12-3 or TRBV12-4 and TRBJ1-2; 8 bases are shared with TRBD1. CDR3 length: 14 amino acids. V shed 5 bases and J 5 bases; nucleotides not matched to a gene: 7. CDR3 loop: CASSPSGQEYGYTF. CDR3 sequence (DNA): TGTGCCAGCAGTCCATCGGGACAGGAATATGGCTACACCTTC.

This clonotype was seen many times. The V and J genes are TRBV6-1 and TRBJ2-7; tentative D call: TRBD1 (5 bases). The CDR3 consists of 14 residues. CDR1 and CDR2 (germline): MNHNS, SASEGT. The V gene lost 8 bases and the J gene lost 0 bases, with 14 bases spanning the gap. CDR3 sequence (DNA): TGTGCCAGCGGACACCGAAGGTCCTCCTACGAGCAGTACTTC. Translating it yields CASGHRRSSYEQYF.

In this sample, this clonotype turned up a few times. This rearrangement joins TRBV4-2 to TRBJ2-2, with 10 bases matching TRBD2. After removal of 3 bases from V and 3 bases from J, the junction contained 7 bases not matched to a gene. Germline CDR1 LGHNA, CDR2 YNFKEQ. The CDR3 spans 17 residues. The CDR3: CASSQMRSGGDTGELFF. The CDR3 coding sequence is TGTGCCAGCAGCCAGATGCGCAGCGGGGGGGACACCGGGGAGCTGTTTTTT.

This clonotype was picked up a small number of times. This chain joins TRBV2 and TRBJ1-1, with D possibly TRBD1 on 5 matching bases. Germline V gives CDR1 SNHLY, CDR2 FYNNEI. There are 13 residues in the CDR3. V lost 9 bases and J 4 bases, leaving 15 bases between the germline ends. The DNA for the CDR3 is TGTGCCAGTCTCGACAGCCAGAGCACTGAAGCTTTCTTT. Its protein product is CASLDSQSTEAFF. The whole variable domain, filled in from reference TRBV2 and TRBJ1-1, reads EPEVTQTPSHQVTQMGQEVILRCVPISNHLYFYWYRQILGQKVEFLVSFYNNEISEKSEIFDDQFSVERPDGSNFTLKIRSTKLEDSAMYFCASLDSQSTEAFFGQGTRLTVV.

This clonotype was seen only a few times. For the CDR3, the DNA is TGCAGCGTTGAACAGATGACCCAAGAGACCCAGTACTTC. Translated, it gives CSVEQMTQETQYF. This rearrangement joins TRBV29-1 to TRBJ2-5; D not certain. V was cut by 2 bases and J by 1 base, with 8 bases left in between. Germline V lookup: CDR1 SQVTM, CDR2 ANQGSEA. The CDR3 extends over 13 amino acids.

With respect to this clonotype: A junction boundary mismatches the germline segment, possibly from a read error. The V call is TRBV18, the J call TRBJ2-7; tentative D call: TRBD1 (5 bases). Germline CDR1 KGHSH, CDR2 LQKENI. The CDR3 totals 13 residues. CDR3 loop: CASSPQGTYDQYF. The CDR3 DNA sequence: TGTGCCAGCTCGCCTCAGGGAACCTACGATCAGTACTTC. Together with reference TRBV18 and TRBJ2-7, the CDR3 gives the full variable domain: NAGVMQNPRHLVRRRGQEARLRCSPMKGHSHVYWYRQLPEEGLKFMVYLQKENIIDESGMPKERFSAEFPKEGPSILRIQQVVRGDSAAYFCASSPQGTYDQYFGPGTRLTVT.

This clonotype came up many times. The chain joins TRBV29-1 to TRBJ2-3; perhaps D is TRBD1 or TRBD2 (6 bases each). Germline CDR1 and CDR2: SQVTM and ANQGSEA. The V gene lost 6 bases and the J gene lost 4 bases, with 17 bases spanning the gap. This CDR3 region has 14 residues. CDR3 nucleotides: TGCAGCGTCGCCCCTGTTAGGGGGGCAGATACGCAGTATTTT. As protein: CSVAPVRGADTQYF.

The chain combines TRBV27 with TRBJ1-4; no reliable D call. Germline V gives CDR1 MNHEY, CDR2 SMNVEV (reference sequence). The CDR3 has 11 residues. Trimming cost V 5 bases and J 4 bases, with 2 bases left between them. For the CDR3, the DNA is TGTGCCAGCAGTAATAATGAAAAACTGTTTTTT. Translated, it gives CASSNNEKLFF.

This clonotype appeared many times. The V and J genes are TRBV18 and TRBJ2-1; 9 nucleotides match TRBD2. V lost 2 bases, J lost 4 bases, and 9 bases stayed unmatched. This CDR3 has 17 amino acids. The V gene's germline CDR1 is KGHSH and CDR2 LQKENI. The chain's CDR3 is CASSPAGRGGPYNEQFF. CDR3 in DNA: TGTGCCAGCTCACCAGCTGGGCGGGGGGGCCCTTACAATGAGCAGTTCTTC.

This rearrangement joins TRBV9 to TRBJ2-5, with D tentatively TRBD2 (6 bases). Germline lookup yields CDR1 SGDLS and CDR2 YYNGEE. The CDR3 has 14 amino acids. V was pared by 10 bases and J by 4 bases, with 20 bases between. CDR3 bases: TGTGCCCAAGCCGTCGCGGGACGCAGAGAGACCCAGTACTTC. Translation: CAQAVAGRRETQYF.